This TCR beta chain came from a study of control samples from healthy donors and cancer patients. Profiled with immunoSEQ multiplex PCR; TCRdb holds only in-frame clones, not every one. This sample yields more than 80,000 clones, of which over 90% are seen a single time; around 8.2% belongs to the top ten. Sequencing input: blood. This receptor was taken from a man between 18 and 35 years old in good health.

CDR3 amino acids: CASSYRGATESGYTF. The CDR3 DNA sequence: TGTGCCAGCAGCTACCGGGGGGCCACGGAGAGTGGCTACACCTTC. The chain combines TRBV5-4 with TRBJ1-2; maybe TRBD1 (6 bases). This CDR3 spans 15 amino acids. Trimming removed 3 bases at V and 7 bases at J, with 19 bases between. Germline V gives CDR1 SGHNT, CDR2 YYREEE (reference sequence).